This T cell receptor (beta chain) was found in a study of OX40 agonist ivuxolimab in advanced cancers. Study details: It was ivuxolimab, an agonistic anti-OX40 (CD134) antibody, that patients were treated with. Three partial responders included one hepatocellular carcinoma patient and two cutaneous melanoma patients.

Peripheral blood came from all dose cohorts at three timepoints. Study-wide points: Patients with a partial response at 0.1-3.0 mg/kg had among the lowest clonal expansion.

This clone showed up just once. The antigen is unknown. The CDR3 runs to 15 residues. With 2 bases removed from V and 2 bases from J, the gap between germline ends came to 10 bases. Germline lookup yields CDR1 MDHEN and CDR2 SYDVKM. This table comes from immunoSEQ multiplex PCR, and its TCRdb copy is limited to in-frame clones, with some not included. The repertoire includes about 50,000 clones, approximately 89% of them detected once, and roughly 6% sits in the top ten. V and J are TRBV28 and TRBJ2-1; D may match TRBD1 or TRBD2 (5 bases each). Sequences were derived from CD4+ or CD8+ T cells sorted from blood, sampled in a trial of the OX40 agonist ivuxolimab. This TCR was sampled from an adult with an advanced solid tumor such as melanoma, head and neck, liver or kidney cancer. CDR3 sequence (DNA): TGTGCCAGCAGTTTAGGTCAGGGACCCTACAATGAGCAGTTCTTC. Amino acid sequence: CASSLGQGPYNEQFF.